The entry below describes one T cell receptor (beta chain). Its antigen is not identified. Within the sample, other DNA sequences also encode this same CDR3. The data were obtained in a study of cytomegalovirus exposure and HLA in healthy donors. 13 Jbeta primers and 60 Vbeta primers were used for the PCR. The protocol was immunoSEQ multiplex PCR, while the TCRdb copy is restricted to in-frame clones and leaves out a portion. The table has under 150,000 clones, 70% to 85% seen once. The CDR3 runs 15 residues. The germline V gene has CDR1 LGHNA and CDR2 YSLEER. Unmatched junction bases numbered 4, after V lost 1 base and J lost 4 bases. Points from the study as a whole: HLA-A and HLA-B allele assignments for most subjects were reportedly predicted accurately using TCR beta sequences. The study had only CMV serostatus as immune exposure information.

This sequence originates from a male donor in good health and CMV-seronegative. The chain joins TRBV4-3 to TRBJ2-1, with TRBD2 matching over 7 bases. The sample taken for sequencing was PBMCs. The CDR3 coding sequence is TGCGCCAGCAGCCAAGGACTAGCAGATTACAATGAGCAGTTCTTC. Translating it yields CASSQGLADYNEQFF.